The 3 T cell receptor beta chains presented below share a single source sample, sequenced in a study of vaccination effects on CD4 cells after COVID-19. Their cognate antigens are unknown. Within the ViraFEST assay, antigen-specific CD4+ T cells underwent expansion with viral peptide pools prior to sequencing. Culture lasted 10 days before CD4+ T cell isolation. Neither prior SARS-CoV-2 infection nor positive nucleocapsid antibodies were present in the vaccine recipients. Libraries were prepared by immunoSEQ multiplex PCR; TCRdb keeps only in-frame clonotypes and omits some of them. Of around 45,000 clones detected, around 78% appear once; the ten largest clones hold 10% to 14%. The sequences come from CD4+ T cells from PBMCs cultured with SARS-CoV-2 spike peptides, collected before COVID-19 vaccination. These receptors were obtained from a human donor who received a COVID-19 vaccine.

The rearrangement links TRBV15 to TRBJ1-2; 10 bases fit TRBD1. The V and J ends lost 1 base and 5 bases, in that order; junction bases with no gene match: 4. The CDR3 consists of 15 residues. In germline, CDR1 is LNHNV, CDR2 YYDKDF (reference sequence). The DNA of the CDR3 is TGTGCCACCAGCAGAGCAGGGACAGGGGAGTATGGCTACACCTTC. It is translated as CATSRAGTGEYGYTF.

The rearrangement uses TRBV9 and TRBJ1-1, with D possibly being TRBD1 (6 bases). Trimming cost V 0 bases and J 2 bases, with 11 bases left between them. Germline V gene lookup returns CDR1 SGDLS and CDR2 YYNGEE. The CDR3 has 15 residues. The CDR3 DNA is TGTGCCAGCAGCGTAGCTGGGGGCCTAAACACTGAAGCTTTCTTT. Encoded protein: CASSVAGGLNTEAFF.

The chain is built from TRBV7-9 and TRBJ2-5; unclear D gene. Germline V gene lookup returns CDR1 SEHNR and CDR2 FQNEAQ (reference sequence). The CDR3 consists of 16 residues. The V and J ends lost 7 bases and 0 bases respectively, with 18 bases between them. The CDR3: CASIDLPIRDQETQYF. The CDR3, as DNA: TGTGCCAGCATCGACCTACCGATCCGGGACCAAGAGACCCAGTACTTC.